The clone carrying this T cell receptor beta chain occurred once. The antigen is not known. The data were taken from a study of cytomegalovirus exposure and HLA in healthy donors. The wider study: In an earlier analysis, 95 million to 140 million unique TCR beta sequences were found from some 200 million T cells.

General study findings and limits: In vitro checks showed that a few CMV-associated chains really do target CMV antigens.

60 Vbeta and 13 Jbeta primers were used in PCR. Sequenced by immunoSEQ multiplex PCR; TCRdb stores in-frame clones only, minus some. Seen here are 150,000 to 200,000 clones, more than 65% observed once, and the top ten hold about 0.5%. Germline V lookup: CDR1 MDHEN, CDR2 SYDVKM. The CDR3 is 15 residues long. Germline trimming cut 6 bases from V and 2 bases from J; bases unmatched to any gene: 4. The TCR originated in a woman aged 50 to 65 in good health and CMV-seronegative. The V and J genes are TRBV28 and TRBJ2-5, with TRBD2 matching 12 bases. The sequenced material came from PBMCs. CDR3 DNA: TGTGCCAGCAGCCGCCTAGCGGGGGGGCAAGAGACCCAGTACTTC. Protein: CASSRLAGGQETQYF.